The rows below give T cell receptor beta chains drawn from one sample of a study of blood T cell repertoires in COVID-19. Clones were read by immunoSEQ multiplex PCR, and TCRdb kept only the in-frame ones, dropping some. The sample yields 290,000 or so clones, about nine tenths seen once. The sample comprised peripheral blood. These receptors all stem from a woman aged 25 to 39 with COVID-19, enrolled during active disease. Both conserved end residues are part of each CDR3.

j_call | v_call | cdr3_aa
TRBJ2-5 | TRBV27 | CASSTLGTDQETQYF
TRBJ2-5 | TRBV25-1 | CASSGGETQYF
TRBJ2-7 | TRBV7-9 | CASSLGADEQYF
TRBJ1-2 | TRBV19 | CASSIRMSSYGYTF
TRBJ1-5 | TRBV19 | CASSTDYFGPQHF
TRBJ2-5 | TRBV24-1 | CATSPTGGETQYF
TRBJ2-2 | TRBV2 | CAGSRVTGGGELFF
TRBJ2-3 | TRBV5-1 | CASSLGTGTDTQYF
TRBJ2-3 | TRBV9 | CASSVGLAGSSTDTQYF
TRBJ2-3 | TRBV28 | CASKVGGTDTQYF
TRBJ2-5 | TRBV7-7 | CASSPRLGLETQYF
TRBJ1-2 | TRBV3-1/TRBV3-2 | CASSLPQAMVYTF
TRBJ1-1 | TRBV6-5 | CASGRRGDTEAFF
TRBJ2-5 | TRBV3-1/TRBV3-2 | CASSQDPGRETQYF
TRBJ2-1 | TRBV29-1 | CSAQRPGPRNEQFF
TRBJ1-6 | TRBV6-5 | CASSYWQANSPLHF
TRBJ1-6 | TRBV6-5 | CASGSKPGDPLHF
TRBJ1-2 | TRBV10-2 | CASTRLPGQGYYGYTF
TRBJ1-5 | TRBV12-3/TRBV12-4 | CASSVGQGQPQHF
TRBJ1-1 | TRBV5-1 | CASSLERSLGFAEAFF
TRBJ1-1 | TRBV5-1 | CASSPGQAVPEAFF
TRBJ2-1 | TRBV5-5 | CASSPVRRNDHNEQFF
TRBJ2-7 | TRBV10-3 | CAISGTGGSYEQYF
TRBJ2-2 | TRBV5-1 | CASSLRAGGTGVRELFF
TRBJ1-4 | TRBV30 | CAWSVKGQVYEKLFF
TRBJ2-2 | TRBV6-1 | CASSVTDPSVFANTGELFF
TRBJ2-7 | TRBV7-9 | CASSFVNGSSYEQYF
TRBJ1-2 | TRBV19 | CASNRRAGQNYGYTF
TRBJ1-1 | TRBV18 | CASSRGNTEAFF
TRBJ1-1 | TRBV5-4 | CASSLVSGTEAFF
TRBJ1-1 | TRBV6-1 | CASSEQPGQLNTEAFF
TRBJ1-1 | TRBV5-1 | CASSIQGMNTEAFF
TRBJ2-7 | TRBV15 | CATSEGVGGYEQYF
TRBJ1-1 | TRBV2 | CASSEDEGEAFF
TRBJ2-5 | TRBV5-5 | CASSLATGLAETQYF
TRBJ2-7 | TRBV3-1/TRBV3-2 | CASSHLNEQYF
TRBJ1-1 | TRBV28 | CASSLRGTEAFF
TRBJ2-5 | TRBV6-5 | CASSTMTGSQETQYF
TRBJ2-1 | TRBV29-1 | CSALNWQPGLEGKRFYNEQFF
TRBJ1-2 | TRBV5-1 | CASSWGTGAFYGYTF